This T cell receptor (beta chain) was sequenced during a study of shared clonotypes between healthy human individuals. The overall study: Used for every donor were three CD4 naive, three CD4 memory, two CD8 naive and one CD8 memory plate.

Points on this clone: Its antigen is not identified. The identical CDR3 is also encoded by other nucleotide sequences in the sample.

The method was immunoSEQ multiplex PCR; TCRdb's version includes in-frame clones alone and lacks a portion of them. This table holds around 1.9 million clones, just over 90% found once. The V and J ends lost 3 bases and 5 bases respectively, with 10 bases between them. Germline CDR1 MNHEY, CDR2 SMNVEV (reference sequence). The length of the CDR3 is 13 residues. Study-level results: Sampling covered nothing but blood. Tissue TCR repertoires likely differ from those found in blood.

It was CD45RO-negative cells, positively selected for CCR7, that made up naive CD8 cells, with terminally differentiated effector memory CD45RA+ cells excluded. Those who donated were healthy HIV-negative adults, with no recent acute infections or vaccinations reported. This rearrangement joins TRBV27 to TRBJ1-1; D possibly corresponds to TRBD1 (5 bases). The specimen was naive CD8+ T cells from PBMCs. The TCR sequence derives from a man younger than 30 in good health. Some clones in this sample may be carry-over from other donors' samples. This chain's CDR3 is CASSLGGSTEAFF. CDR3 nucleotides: TGTGCCAGCAGTTTGGGGGGATCAACTGAAGCTTTCTTT.